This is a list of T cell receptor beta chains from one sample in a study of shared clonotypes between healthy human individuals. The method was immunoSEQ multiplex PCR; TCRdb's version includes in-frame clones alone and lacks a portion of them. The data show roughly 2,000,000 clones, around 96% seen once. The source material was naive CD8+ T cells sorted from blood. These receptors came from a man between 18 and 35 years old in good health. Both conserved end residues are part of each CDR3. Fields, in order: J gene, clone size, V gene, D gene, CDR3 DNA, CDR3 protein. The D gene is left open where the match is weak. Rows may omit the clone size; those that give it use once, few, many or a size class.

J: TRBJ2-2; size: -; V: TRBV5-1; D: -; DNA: TGCGCCAGCAGCTTCATCACAGACACCGGGGAGCTGTTTTTT; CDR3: CASSFITDTGELFF
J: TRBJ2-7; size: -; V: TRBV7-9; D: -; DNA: TGTGCCAGCAGCTTAGCTTATAGGGACCCCTACGAGCAGTACTTC; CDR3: CASSLAYRDPYEQYF
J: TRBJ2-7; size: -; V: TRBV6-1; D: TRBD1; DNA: TGTGCCAGCAGTGAGGCCCCCAGGGGGATATACGAGCAGTACTTC; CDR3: CASSEAPRGIYEQYF
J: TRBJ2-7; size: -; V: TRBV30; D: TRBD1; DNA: TGTGCCTGGGTTCGGGACAGCAACTACGAGCAGTACTTC; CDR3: CAWVRDSNYEQYF
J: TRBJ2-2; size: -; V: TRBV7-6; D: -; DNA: TGTGCCAGCAGCCTCTCCGGGCCGAACACCGGGGAGCTGTTTTTT; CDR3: CASSLSGPNTGELFF
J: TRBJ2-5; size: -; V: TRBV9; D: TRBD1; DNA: TGTGCCAGCAGTGAACTTAACAGGGGACCTCAAGAGACCCAGTACTTC; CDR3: CASSELNRGPQETQYF
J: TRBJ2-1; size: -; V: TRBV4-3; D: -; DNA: TGCGCCAGCAGCCAAGCCCACTTTGACACCCCGGCCCCCTACAATGAGCAGTTCTTC; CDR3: CASSQAHFDTPAPYNEQFF
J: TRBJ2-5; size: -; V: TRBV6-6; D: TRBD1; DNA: TGTGCCAGCAGTTACACCGGACAGGGAGAGACCCAGTACTTC; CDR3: CASSYTGQGETQYF
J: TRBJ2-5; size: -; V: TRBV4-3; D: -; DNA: TGCGCCAGCAGCCAAATAACGACGGGAGCGGGAGAGACCCAGTACTTC; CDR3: CASSQITTGAGETQYF
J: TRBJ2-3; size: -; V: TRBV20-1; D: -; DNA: TGCAGTGCTAGCACAGATACGCAGTATTTT; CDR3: CSASTDTQYF
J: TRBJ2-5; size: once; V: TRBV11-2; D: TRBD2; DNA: TGTGCCAGCAGCCCATGGGGACTAGCGGGGGAAGAGACCCAGTACTTC; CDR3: CASSPWGLAGEETQYF
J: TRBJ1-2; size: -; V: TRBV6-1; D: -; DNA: TGTGCCAGCAGTGAATTGGCCTCTAACTATGGCTACACCTTC; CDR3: CASSELASNYGYTF
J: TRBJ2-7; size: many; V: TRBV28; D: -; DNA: TGTGCCAGCAGGCCTGAGTGGGGCGACGAGCAGTACTTC; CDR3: CASRPEWGDEQYF
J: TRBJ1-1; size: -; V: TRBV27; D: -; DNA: TGTGCCAGCAGTCTTTTATCTCTTAACACTGAAGCTTTCTTT; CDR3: CASSLLSLNTEAFF
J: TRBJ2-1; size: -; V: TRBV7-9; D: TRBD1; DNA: TGTGCCAGCAGCTACAGGGGGAGCTCCTACAATGAGCAGTTCTTC; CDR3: CASSYRGSSYNEQFF
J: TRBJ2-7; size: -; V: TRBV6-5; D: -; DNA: TGTGCCAGCAGTTACGGGGAGACTACCTACGAGCAGTACTTC; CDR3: CASSYGETTYEQYF
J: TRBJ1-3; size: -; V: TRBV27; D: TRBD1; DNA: TGTGCCAGCAGTTTAACTTGGACAGGGTCGATAAACACCATATATTTT; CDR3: CASSLTWTGSINTIYF
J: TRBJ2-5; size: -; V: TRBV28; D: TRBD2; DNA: TGTGCCAGCAGTAGGCTAGCGGGCCGGGAGACCCAGTACTTC; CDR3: CASSRLAGRETQYF
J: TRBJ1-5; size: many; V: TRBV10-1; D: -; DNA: TGCGCCAGCAGTGAGGGACAACAGCCCCAGCATTTT; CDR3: CASSEGQQPQHF
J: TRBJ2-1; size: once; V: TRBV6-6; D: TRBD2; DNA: TGTGCCAGCAGTCAGCGGGAGGGCCTTCTGGAGTTCTTC; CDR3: CASSQREGLLEFF
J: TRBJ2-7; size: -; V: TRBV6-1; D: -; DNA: TGTGCCAGCAGTGAAAGCAGGTACTCCTACGAGCAGTACTTC; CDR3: CASSESRYSYEQYF
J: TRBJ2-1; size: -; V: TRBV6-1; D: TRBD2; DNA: TGTGCCAGCAGTGAAGCGGGGGGGGATGAGCAGTTCTTC; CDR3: CASSEAGGDEQFF
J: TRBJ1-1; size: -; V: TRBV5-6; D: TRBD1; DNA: TGTGCCAGCAGCTCTATTCCAGGGGGTAGTTTCTCGAACACTGAAGCTTTCTTT; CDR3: CASSSIPGGSFSNTEAFF
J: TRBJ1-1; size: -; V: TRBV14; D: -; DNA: TGTGCCAGCAGCCAAGTGATGAACACTGAAGCTTTCTTT; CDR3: CASSQVMNTEAFF
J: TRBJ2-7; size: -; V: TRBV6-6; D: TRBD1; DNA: TGTGCCAGAGGACAGGGGGCGTCGTACGAGCAGTACTTC; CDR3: CARGQGASYEQYF
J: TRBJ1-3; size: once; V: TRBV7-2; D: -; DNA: TGTGCCAGCAGCTTACCCGTGGCCTACGGTGTGGGGTCTGGAAACACCATATATTTT; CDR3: CASSLPVAYGVGSGNTIYF
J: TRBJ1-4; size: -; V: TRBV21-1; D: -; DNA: TGTGCCAGCAGCAAAGAATCGAAAATAGACAGGGGAGGTGAAAAACTGTTTTTT; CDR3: CASSKESKIDRGGEKLFF
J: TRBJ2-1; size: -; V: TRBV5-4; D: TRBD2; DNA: TGTGCCAGCAGCTGGCCCGGGACTAAAGAGAATGAGCAGTTCTTC; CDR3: CASSWPGTKENEQFF
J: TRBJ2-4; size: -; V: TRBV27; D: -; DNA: TGTGCCAGCAGTTTATCGGATAAAAACATTCAGTACTTC; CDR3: CASSLSDKNIQYF
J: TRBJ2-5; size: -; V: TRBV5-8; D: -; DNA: TGTGCCAGCAGCTTAAACTACCAAGAGACCCAGTACTTC; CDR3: CASSLNYQETQYF
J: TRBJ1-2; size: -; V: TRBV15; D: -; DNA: TGTGCCACCAGCAGACCACAGACTAACTATGGCTACACCTTC; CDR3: CATSRPQTNYGYTF
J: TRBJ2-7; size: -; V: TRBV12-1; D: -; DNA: TGTGCCAGCAGCTTTGCGAACGGGGATGAGCAGTACTTC; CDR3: CASSFANGDEQYF
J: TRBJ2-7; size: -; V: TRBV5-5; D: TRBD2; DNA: TGTGCCAGCAGCCTCGGTGCGGGAGTGGCCTACGAGCAGTACTTC; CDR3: CASSLGAGVAYEQYF
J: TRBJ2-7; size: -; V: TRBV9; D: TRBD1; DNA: TGTGCCAGCAGCGCCGGGACAGAGTTTTACGAGCAGTACTTC; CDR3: CASSAGTEFYEQYF
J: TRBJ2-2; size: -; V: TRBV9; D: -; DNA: TGTGCCAGCAGCGTAGACCTGTCGAACACCGGGGAGCTGTTTTTT; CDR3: CASSVDLSNTGELFF
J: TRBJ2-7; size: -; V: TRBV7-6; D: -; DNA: TGTGCCAGCAGCTTAGGGTCAGGGGAGATCTACGAGCAGTACTTC; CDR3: CASSLGSGEIYEQYF
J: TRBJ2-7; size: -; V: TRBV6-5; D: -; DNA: TGTGCCAGCAGTTACTCGCAGAGGGGACCCCTGGATGAGCAGTACTTC; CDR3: CASSYSQRGPLDEQYF
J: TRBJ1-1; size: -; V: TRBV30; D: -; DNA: TGTGCCTGGAGTGTAGAGGGAAACACTGAAGCTTTCTTT; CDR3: CAWSVEGNTEAFF
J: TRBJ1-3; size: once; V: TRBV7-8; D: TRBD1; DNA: TGTGCCAGCAGCGACAGGGTCCTTGGAAACACCATATATTTT; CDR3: CASSDRVLGNTIYF
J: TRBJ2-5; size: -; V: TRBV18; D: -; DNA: TGTGCCAGCTCAGAAGACTACACCGTTTGGGAGACCCAGTACTTC; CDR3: CASSEDYTVWETQYF
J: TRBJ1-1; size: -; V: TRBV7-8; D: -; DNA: TGTGCCAGCAGCGAAATCGTCGGGGATTGGTACACTGAAGCTTTCTTT; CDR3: CASSEIVGDWYTEAFF
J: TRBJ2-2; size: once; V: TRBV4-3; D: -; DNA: TGCGCCAGCAGCCATGCTCTAGCCGGGGAGCTGTTTTTT; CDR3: CASSHALAGELFF
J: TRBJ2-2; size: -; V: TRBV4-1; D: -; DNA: TGCGCCAGCAGCCACAGGGGAGACACCGGGGAGCTGTTTTTT; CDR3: CASSHRGDTGELFF
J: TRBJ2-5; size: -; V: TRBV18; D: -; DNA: TGTGCCAGCTCACCTCCCGTGGCCGGGGGGCGGGAGACCCAGTACTTC; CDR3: CASSPPVAGGRETQYF
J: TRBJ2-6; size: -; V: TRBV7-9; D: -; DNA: TGTGCCAGCAAGGTGCAGGGGATGGATGGGGCCAACGTCCTGACTTTC; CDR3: CASKVQGMDGANVLTF
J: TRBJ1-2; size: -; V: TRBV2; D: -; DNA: TGTGCCAGCAGTGAAGCGCTGACAGAGGCTAACTATGGCTACACCTTC; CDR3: CASSEALTEANYGYTF
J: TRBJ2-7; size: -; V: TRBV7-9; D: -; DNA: TGTGCCAGCAGCTTAACAGCTAGCTCCTACGAGCAGTACTTC; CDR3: CASSLTASSYEQYF
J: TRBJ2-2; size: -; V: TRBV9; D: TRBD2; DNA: TGTGCCAGCAGCGTAGCGGAGCTAGCGGGAGATACCGGGGAGCTGTTTTTT; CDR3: CASSVAELAGDTGELFF
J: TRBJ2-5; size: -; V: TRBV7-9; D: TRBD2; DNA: TGTGCCAGCAGCTTCCTGGGACTAGCGGAAGAGACCCAGTACTTC; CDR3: CASSFLGLAEETQYF
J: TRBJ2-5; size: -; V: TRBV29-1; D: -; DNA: TGCAGCGTTGAAAAGGATGGGACCCAGTACTTC; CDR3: CSVEKDGTQYF
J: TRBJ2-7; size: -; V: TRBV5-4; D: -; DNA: TGTGCCAGCAGCTTAACAGGGACGGGAGAGCAGTACTTC; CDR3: CASSLTGTGEQYF
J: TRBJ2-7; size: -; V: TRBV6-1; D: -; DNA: TGTGCCAGCAGTGAACTCGGGACCCCCTACGAGCAGTACTTC; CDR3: CASSELGTPYEQYF
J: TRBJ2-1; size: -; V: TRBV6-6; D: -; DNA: TGTGCCAGCAGTTACTCCCCAGCACTTAACAATGAGCAGTTCTTC; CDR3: CASSYSPALNNEQFF
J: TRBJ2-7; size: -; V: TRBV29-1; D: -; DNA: TGCAGCGTTGAAGAGAACGCCTACGAGCAGTACTTC; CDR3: CSVEENAYEQYF
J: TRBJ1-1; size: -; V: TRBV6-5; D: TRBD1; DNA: TGTGCCAGCACAACAGGGGGTAGAGCTTTCTTT; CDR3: CASTTGGRAFF